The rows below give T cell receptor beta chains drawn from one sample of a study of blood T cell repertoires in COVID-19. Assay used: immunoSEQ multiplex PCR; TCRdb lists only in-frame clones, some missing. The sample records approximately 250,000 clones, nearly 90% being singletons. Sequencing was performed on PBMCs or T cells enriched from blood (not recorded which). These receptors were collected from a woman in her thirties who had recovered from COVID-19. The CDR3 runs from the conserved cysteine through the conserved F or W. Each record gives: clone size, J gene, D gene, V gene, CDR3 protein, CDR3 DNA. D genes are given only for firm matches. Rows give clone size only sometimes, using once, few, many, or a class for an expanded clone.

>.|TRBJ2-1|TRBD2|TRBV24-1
CATSGLAGGVVDEQFF
TGTGCCACCAGTGGCCTAGCGGGGGGGGTTGTCGATGAGCAGTTCTTC
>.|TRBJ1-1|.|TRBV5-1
CASSFDTGEAFF
TGCGCCAGCAGCTTCGATACAGGTGAAGCTTTCTTT
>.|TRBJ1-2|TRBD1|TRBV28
CASSLLWQGETNYGYTF
TGTGCCAGCAGTTTATTGTGGCAGGGGGAAACTAACTATGGCTACACCTTC
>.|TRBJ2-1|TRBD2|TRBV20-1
CSANDATSGINEQFF
TGCAGTGCTAATGATGCGACTAGCGGGATTAATGAGCAGTTCTTC
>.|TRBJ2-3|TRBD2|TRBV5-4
CASSLPGLDLTDTQYF
TGTGCCAGCAGCTTGCCGGGACTAGACCTTACAGATACGCAGTATTTT
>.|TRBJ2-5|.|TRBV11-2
CASSPAETQYF
TGTGCCAGCAGCCCAGCGGAGACCCAGTACTTC
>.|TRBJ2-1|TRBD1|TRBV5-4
CASSWSQGNNEQFF
TGTGCCAGCAGCTGGTCACAGGGGAACAATGAGCAGTTCTTC
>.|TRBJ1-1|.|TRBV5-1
CASSLSPNTEAFF
TGCGCCAGCAGCTTGAGCCCGAACACTGAAGCTTTCTTT
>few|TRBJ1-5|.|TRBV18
CASSGQGSNQPQHF
TGTGCCAGCTCAGGTCAGGGCAGCAATCAGCCCCAGCATTTT
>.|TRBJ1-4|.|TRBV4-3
CASSQDSQGPEKLFF
TGCGCCAGCAGCCAAGATTCACAGGGCCCTGAAAAACTGTTTTTT
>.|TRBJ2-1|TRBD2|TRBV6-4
CASSAAGESYNEQFF
TGTGCCAGCAGTGCAGCGGGAGAGTCCTACAATGAGCAGTTCTTC
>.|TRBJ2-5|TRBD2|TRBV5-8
CASSLLFGRARETQYF
TGTGCCAGCAGCTTGTTGTTCGGGAGGGCCAGGGAGACCCAGTACTTC
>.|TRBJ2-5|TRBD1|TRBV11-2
CASSLGWDSKETQYF
TGTGCCAGCAGCTTAGGATGGGACAGTAAAGAGACCCAGTACTTC
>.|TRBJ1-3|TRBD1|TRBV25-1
CASMSGQGTSSGNTIYF
TGTGCCAGCATGTCCGGACAGGGGACGAGCTCTGGAAACACCATATATTTT
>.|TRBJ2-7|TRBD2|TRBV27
CASSSLSEGLELYEQYF
TGTGCCAGCAGTTCACTGTCGGAGGGACTAGAGTTGTACGAGCAGTACTTC
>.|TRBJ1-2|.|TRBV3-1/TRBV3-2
CASSQDRGYGYTF
TGTGCCAGCAGCCAAGACAGGGGCTATGGCTACACCTTC
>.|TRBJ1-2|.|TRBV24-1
CATSDGQLYGYTF
TGTGCCACCAGTGACGGACAGCTCTATGGCTACACCTTC
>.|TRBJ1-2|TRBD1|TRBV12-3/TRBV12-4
CAVRGNYGYTF
TGTGCCGTCAGGGGGAACTATGGCTACACCTTC
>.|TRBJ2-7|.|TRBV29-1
CSVGVRAGVHEQYF
TGCAGCGTTGGGGTCCGGGCAGGGGTCCACGAGCAGTACTTC
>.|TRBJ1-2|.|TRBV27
CASRGGSYGYTF
TGTGCCAGCAGGGGGGGATCCTATGGCTACACCTTC
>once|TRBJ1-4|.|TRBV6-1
CASSEAKGASSEKLFF
TGTGCCAGCAGTGAAGCGAAAGGGGCGAGTAGTGAAAAACTGTTTTTT
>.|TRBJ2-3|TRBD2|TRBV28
CASSFSSGIISDTQYF
TGTGCCAGCAGTTTTAGTAGCGGGATAATTTCAGATACGCAGTATTTT
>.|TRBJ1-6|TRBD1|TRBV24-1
CASGKGTGDYNSPLHF
TGTGCCAGCGGGAAGGGGACAGGGGACTATAATTCACCCCTCCACTTT
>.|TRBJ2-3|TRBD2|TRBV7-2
CASSLTLEPTSALF
TGTGCCAGCAGCTTAACACTTGAACCGACTAGCGCATTGTTT
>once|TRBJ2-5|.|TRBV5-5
CASSWGFGQETQYF
TGTGCCAGCAGCTGGGGCTTTGGTCAAGAGACCCAGTACTTC
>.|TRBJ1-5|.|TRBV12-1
CASSLIDRREYSNQPQHF
TGTGCCAGCAGCTTAATCGACAGGCGAGAGTATAGCAATCAGCCCCAGCATTTT
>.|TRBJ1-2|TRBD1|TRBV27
CASSQGTGGYGYTF
TGTGCCAGCAGCCAGGGGACAGGGGGCTATGGCTACACCTTC
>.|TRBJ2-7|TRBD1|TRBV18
CASSYAGQGFYEQYF
TGTGCCAGCTCATACGCGGGACAGGGTTTCTACGAGCAGTACTTC
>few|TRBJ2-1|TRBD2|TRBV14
CASSQARGGDYNEQFF
TGTGCCAGCAGCCAAGCACGCGGGGGGGACTACAATGAGCAGTTCTTC
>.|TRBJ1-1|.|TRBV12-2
CASRPGQARNTEAFF
TGTGCAAGTCGACCCGGACAGGCCCGGAACACTGAAGCTTTCTTT
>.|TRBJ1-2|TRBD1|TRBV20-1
CSVGTDYGYTF
TGCAGTGTCGGGACAGACTATGGCTACACCTTC
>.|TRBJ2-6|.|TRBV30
CAWSVRAGGAPPLRGANVLTF
TGTGCCTGGAGTGTACGGGCCGGCGGGGCGCCCCCTTTGAGGGGGGCCAACGTCCTGACTTTC
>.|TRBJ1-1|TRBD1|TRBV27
CASSLSGLGGAYGTEAFF
TGTGCCAGCAGTTTATCGGGGCTAGGGGGCGCCTATGGCACTGAAGCTTTCTTT
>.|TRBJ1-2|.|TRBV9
CASSTSGTNYGYTF
TGTGCCAGCAGCACCAGCGGGACTAACTATGGCTACACCTTC
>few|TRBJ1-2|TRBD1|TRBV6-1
CASRTGHGYTF
TGTGCCAGCAGGACAGGGCATGGCTACACCTTC
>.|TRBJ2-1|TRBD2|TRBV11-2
CASSPGSGRAGPINEQFF
TGTGCCAGCAGCCCGGGTAGCGGGAGGGCGGGACCCATCAATGAGCAGTTCTTC
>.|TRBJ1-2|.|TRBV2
CASKTRSQGYTF
TGTGCCAGCAAGACACGGTCGCAAGGCTACACCTTC
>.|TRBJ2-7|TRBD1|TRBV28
CASSFTGTGGMYEQYF
TGTGCCAGCAGTTTTACCGGGACAGGGGGCATGTACGAGCAGTACTTC
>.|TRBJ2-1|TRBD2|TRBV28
CASMTSGYNEQFF
TGTGCCAGCATGACTAGCGGCTACAATGAGCAGTTCTTC
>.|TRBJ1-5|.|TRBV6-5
CASSRTGVSNQPQHF
TGTGCCAGCAGTCGGACTGGGGTCAGCAATCAGCCCCAGCATTTT
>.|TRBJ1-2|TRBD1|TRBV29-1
CSVEFLGQGANGYTF
TGCAGCGTTGAATTCTTGGGACAGGGGGCGAATGGCTACACCTTC
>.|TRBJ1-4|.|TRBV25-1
CASSELGAGKDEKLFF
TGTGCCAGCAGTGAATTAGGGGCGGGAAAGGATGAAAAACTGTTTTTT
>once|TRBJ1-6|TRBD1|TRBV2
CASSEMGQGISNSPLHF
TGTGCCAGCAGTGAGATGGGACAGGGAATATCTAATTCACCCCTCCACTTT
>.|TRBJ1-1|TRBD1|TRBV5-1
CASSWDSVTEAFF
TGCGCCAGCAGCTGGGACAGCGTAACTGAAGCTTTCTTT
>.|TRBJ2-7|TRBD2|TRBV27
CASSLASGYEQYF
TGTGCCAGCAGTTTGGCTAGCGGCTACGAGCAGTACTTC
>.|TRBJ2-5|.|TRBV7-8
CASSRRGTGETQYF
TGTGCCAGCAGCCGCCGGGGGACCGGAGAGACCCAGTACTTC
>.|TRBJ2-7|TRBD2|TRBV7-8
CASSLAGTSRGEQYF
TGTGCCAGCAGCTTAGCCGGGACTAGTCGTGGCGAGCAGTACTTC
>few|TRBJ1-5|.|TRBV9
CASSLTGYSNQPQHF
TGTGCCAGCAGCCTGACAGGATATAGCAATCAGCCCCAGCATTTT
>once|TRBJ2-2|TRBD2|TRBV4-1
CASSQKLAGEGAGELFF
TGCGCCAGCAGCCAAAAGCTAGCGGGAGAGGGGGCCGGGGAGCTGTTTTTT
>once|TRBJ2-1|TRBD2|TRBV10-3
CAILAGETNEQFF
TGTGCCATCCTAGCGGGGGAGACAAATGAGCAGTTCTTC
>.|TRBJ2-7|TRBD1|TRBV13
CASSLATGRSYEQYF
TGTGCCAGCAGCTTAGCGACAGGGAGAAGCTACGAGCAGTACTTC
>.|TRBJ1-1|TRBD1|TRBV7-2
CASSPDRGRKFEAFF
TGTGCCAGCAGTCCAGACAGGGGGCGGAAGTTTGAAGCTTTCTTT
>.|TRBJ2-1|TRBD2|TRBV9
CASSGRSGGTSYNEQFF
TGTGCCAGCAGCGGTCGTAGCGGGGGGACTTCCTACAATGAGCAGTTCTTC